The following is a T cell receptor (beta chain) sequence with its context. Antigen: not known. This entry is derived from a study of cytomegalovirus exposure and HLA in healthy donors. Study-wide results and caveats: A later analysis showed that HLA-associated TCR beta chains had undergone more clonal expansion than equally common others. Some TCR beta chains (164 of them) were listed as cytomegalovirus-associated. By a later analysis, the bulk of CMV-associated TCR beta chains appeared HLA-restricted.

60 Vbeta and 13 Jbeta primers were used in PCR. Assay: immunoSEQ multiplex PCR; the TCRdb copy retains only in-frame clones and omits some. The sample shows under 200,000 clones, approximately 80% of them seen only once. The CDR3 runs to 13 residues. V was shortened by 4 bases and J by 7 bases, with 17 bases between the two germline ends. Per germline, CDR1 SQVTM and CDR2 ANQGSEA. Donors in the study were healthy people who gave bone marrow. J is TRBJ2-7 and V is TRBV29-1, with D perhaps TRBD1 (5 bases). The sequence came from a woman between 18 and 30 years old in good health and CMV-seronegative. Sample: PBMCs. Here the CDR3 reads CSVALGQGREQYF. CDR3 nucleotides: TGCAGCGTTGCGTTGGGGCAAGGGCGGGAGCAGTACTTC.